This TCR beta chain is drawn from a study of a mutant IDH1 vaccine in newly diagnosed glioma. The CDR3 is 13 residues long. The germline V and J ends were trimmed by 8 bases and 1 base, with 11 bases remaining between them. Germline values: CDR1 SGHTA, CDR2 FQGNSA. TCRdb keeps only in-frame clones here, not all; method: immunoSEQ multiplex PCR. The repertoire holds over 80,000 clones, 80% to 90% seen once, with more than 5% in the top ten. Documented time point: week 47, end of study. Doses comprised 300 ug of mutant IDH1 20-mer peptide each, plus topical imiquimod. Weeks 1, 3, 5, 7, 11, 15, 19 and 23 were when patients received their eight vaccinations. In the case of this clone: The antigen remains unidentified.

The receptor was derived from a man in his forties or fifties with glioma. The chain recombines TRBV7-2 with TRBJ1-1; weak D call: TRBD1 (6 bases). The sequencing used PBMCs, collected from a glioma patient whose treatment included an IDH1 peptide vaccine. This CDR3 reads CASSGQTNTEAFF. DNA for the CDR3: TGTGCCAGCTCCGGACAGACGAACACTGAAGCTTTCTTT.